This T cell receptor beta chain emerged from a study of cytomegalovirus exposure and HLA in healthy donors. Whole-study context: Among approximately 390 genotyped donors, around 81% fell in the Caucasian-associated ancestry cluster. Study-wide points: Later on, analysis showed that most CMV-associated TCR beta chains appeared to be HLA-restricted. Common viral pathogens seemed to be connected with several of the most significant clusters, according to a later analysis. The number of N-insertions in an Asian-associated ancestry cluster was reportedly below the approximately 690-donor mean in a later analysis.

Comment on this clone: Its antigen remains unknown.

PCR primers comprised 60 Vbeta and 13 Jbeta primers. Here immunoSEQ multiplex PCR was the method, and the copy in TCRdb shows in-frame clones only, minus some. This table has about 160,000 clones, more than 70% appearing once. The V end lost 2 bases, the J end lost 8 bases, and 6 bases lay between the germline ends. The length of the CDR3 is 11 residues. CDR1 is SGHAT, CDR2 FQNNGV, per germline. This chain connects TRBV11-2 to TRBJ1-1; no definite D call. This receptor was taken from a male donor in good health and CMV-seronegative. The sequenced material came from PBMCs. CDR3 sequence reads: CASSLTGEAFF. In DNA, the CDR3 is TGTGCCAGCAGCTTAACCGGGGAAGCTTTCTTT.